This is a list of T cell receptor beta chains from one sample in a study of radiation and T cells in renal cell carcinoma. Some clones are missing from TCRdb's copy, which holds only in-frame ones; the method was immunoSEQ multiplex PCR. The sample consists of about 130,000 clones, roughly 88% of them appearing once. The sequencing here drew on blood, taken from a patient whose treatment included radiotherapy and nephrectomy. These receptors all stem from a woman in her forties or fifties with renal cell carcinoma. Both conserved end residues are trimmed from each CDR3.

length: 13; J: TRBJ2-3; V: TRBV6-5; CDR3: ASNPWGGVSDTQY
length: 14; J: TRBJ2-3; V: TRBV19; CDR3: ASSATSGPNTDTQY
length: 13; J: TRBJ1-2; V: TRBV9; CDR3: ASSVGDAVTYGYT
length: 13; J: TRBJ2-1; V: TRBV9; CDR3: ASSAGGVTYNEQF
length: 12; J: TRBJ1-2; V: TRBV13; CDR3: ASSPGWGNHGYT
length: 17; J: TRBJ1-1; V: TRBV5-1; CDR3: ASSLRAFAASGVNTEAF
length: 13; J: TRBJ2-7; V: TRBV9; CDR3: ASSVAPTATYEQY
length: 12; J: TRBJ1-3; V: TRBV11-2; CDR3: ASSLDLAGNTIY
length: 11; J: TRBJ1-1; V: TRBV19; CDR3: ASRTTGNTEAF
length: 14; J: TRBJ2-3; V: TRBV7-2; CDR3: ASSPPRTGGFNTQY
length: 13; J: TRBJ2-2; V: TRBV5-1; CDR3: ASSTRNSNTGELF
length: 11; J: TRBJ1-1; V: TRBV7-7; CDR3: ASSLEVNTEAF
length: 13; J: TRBJ2-1; V: TRBV7-7; CDR3: ASSFGGSAYNEQF
length: 14; J: TRBJ2-1; V: TRBV10-3; CDR3: AISESRGKGPNEQF
length: 17; J: TRBJ2-7; V: TRBV18; CDR3: ASSPPIGTDGARSYEQY
length: 11; J: TRBJ1-1; V: TRBV6-1; CDR3: ASNHLKGTEAF
length: 14; J: TRBJ2-7; V: TRBV6-5; CDR3: ASSYGLAGLSYEQY
length: 12; J: TRBJ1-1; V: TRBV29-1; CDR3: SVHPSGGGTEAF
length: 12; J: TRBJ1-3; V: TRBV7-2; CDR3: ASSLAAAGNTIY
length: 12; J: TRBJ1-6; V: TRBV19; CDR3: ASSIVGANSPLH
length: 14; J: TRBJ2-3; V: TRBV5-1; CDR3: ASSLVLAGGQGSQY
length: 12; J: TRBJ1-2; V: TRBV27; CDR3: ASSLLSANYGYT
length: 11; J: TRBJ2-7; V: TRBV10-2; CDR3: ASSPGGPYEQY
length: 11; J: TRBJ1-2; V: TRBV7-2; CDR3: ASSLQAPYGYT
length: 14; J: TRBJ2-7; V: TRBV4-3; CDR3: ASSQDTSGGSYEQY
length: 12; J: TRBJ2-7; V: TRBV7-2; CDR3: ASKEGNQADEQY
length: 12; J: TRBJ1-1; V: TRBV2; CDR3: ASSGGQGYTEAF
length: 11; J: TRBJ1-5; V: TRBV7-6; CDR3: ASSFQGAEPQH
length: 11; J: TRBJ2-5; V: TRBV7-7; CDR3: ASSLARWETQY
length: 13; J: TRBJ2-3; V: TRBV7-8; CDR3: ASSFLQGGTDTQY
length: 14; J: TRBJ1-2; V: TRBV4-3; CDR3: ASSQDWDSENYGYT
length: 11; J: TRBJ1-5; V: TRBV7-9; CDR3: ASSLGQDQPQH
length: 11; J: TRBJ2-7; V: TRBV7-8; CDR3: ASSSRGVYEQY
length: 14; J: TRBJ2-2; V: TRBV28; CDR3: ASTQNWVGYTGELF